Described below is a single TCR beta chain sequence and its context. The antigen is undetermined. PCR used 60 Vbeta primers and 13 Jbeta primers. The repertoire was sequenced with immunoSEQ multiplex PCR; TCRdb's copy has only in-frame clones and lacks some. The sample yields some 30,000 clones, of which the top ten take up 4.5% to 5.5%. The data belong to a study of cytomegalovirus exposure and HLA in healthy donors. Study as a whole: As an earlier analysis found, around 170 million T cells yielded about 120 million unique TCR beta sequences. Across more than 350 genotyped donors, 81% landed in the Caucasian-associated ancestry cluster.

Points from the study as a whole: Sequencing depth roughly uniform across donors was assumed in presence/absence analyses. Most TCR sequences proved rare, with some public TCRs found in many donors.

This CDR3 region has 15 residues. Germline CDR1 reads SGHTS; CDR2 reads YDEGEE. V was trimmed by 5 bases and J by 0 bases, leaving 15 bases between them. The receptor's source is a female donor in good health and CMV-seronegative. Sequencing used PBMCs. The gene calls are TRBV5-8 and TRBJ2-7; D is possibly TRBD1 (6 bases). CDR3 coding DNA: TGTGCCAGCAGACTGATGGGGGCATACTCCTACGAGCAGTACTTC. This translates into CASRLMGAYSYEQYF.